The entry that follows covers one T cell receptor beta chain sequence. This sample is part of a study of T-cell reconstitution after alpha-beta-depleted transplantation in children. In germline, CDR1 is MNHEY, CDR2 SVGEGT. Trimming removed 7 bases from V and 9 bases from J; junction bases left unmatched: 8. The CDR3 loop spans 13 amino acids. Molecular barcoding with unique molecular identifiers was used for the TCRbeta library. One entry per CDR3 protein results from TCRdb running MiXCR on the PCR reads. The sample yields around 340,000 distinct CDR3 sequences, about 14% seen once. This TCR derives from a human donor who donated a stem cell graft to a child with Fanconi anemia. The sample consisted of PBMCs, taken from the stem cell graft. The V call is TRBV6-2 or TRBV6-3, the J call TRBJ2-1; 8 bases align to TRBD2. DNA for the CDR3: TGTGCCAGCACCACCAGCGGGGGAGGTGAGCAGTTCTTC. Translating gives CASTTSGGGEQFF.